This entry describes one TCR beta chain. Antigen: not known. This sample was included in a study of cytomegalovirus exposure and HLA in healthy donors. Notes on the study in general: Reports indicate that TCR beta sequences accurately predicted the HLA-A and HLA-B alleles of most subjects.

The PCR made use of 60 Vbeta and 13 Jbeta primers. Measured with immunoSEQ multiplex PCR; TCRdb has only the in-frame clones, and not every one. This sample has 72,000 or so clones, with just under 75% found just once. The material sequenced was PBMCs. This clonotype originated in a human donor in good health.

CDR3: CASSVGLSTNEKLFF. The DNA for the CDR3 is TGTGCCAGCAGCGTAGGGCTCTCAACTAATGAAAAACTGTTTTTT. The chain carries TRBV9 and TRBJ1-4; no firm D call. The CDR3 runs 15 residues. The ends were cut back, 0 bases at V and 0 bases at J, with 6 bases in the middle. CDR1 SGDLS and CDR2 YYNGEE come from the germline V gene.